Below, 9 T cell receptor beta chains from the same sample are listed, as sequenced in a study of shared clonotypes between healthy human individuals. Clones were read by immunoSEQ multiplex PCR, and TCRdb kept only the in-frame ones, dropping some. The sample shows around 2.1 million clones, just over 90% of them seen only once. It was CD45RO-negative cells, positively selected for CCR7, that made up naive CD8 cells, with terminally differentiated effector memory CD45RA+ cells excluded. Sequenced input: naive CD8+ T cells from PBMCs. The receptors here all came from a man younger than 35 in good health. Some clones in this sample may be carry-over from other donors' samples.

This chain connects TRBV6-6 to TRBJ2-2; 10 nucleotides line up with TRBD2. The CDR3 consists of 15 residues. The ends lost 6 bases at V and 5 bases at J; junction bases unmatched: 6. Per the germline V gene, CDR1 is MNHNY and CDR2 is SVGAGI (reference sequence). CDR3 coding DNA: TGTGCCAGCAGCTCAGCGGGAGGGAGGACCGGGGAGCTGTTTTTT. Translated, it gives CASSSAGGRTGELFF.

V is TRBV9 and J is TRBJ2-1, with 7 positions matching TRBD2. The CDR3 is 16 residues long. J gave up 3 bases and V 2 bases, and 8 bases lay outside the gene matches. The germline gives CDR1 SGDLS, CDR2 YYNGEE. The DNA for the CDR3 is TGTGCCAGCAGCGTCAGAGTAGCGGGTATCTACAATGAGCAGTTCTTC. This sequence encodes CASSVRVAGIYNEQFF.

Turning to this clone: Other DNA variants within this sample encode the same CDR3. The V and J genes are TRBV19 and TRBJ2-7; 8 positions agree with TRBD1. The CDR3 runs to 14 residues. V dropped 3 bases and J dropped 4; count of bases not matched to a gene: 5. Germline CDR1 and CDR2: LNHDA and SQIVND (reference sequence). Here the CDR3 reads CASSIGQGGYEQYF. CDR3 DNA sequence: TGTGCCAGTAGTATCGGACAGGGTGGATACGAGCAGTACTTC.

The genes are TRBV4-1 and TRBJ2-2, with 9 bases fitting TRBD1. The CDR3 is made up of 15 amino acids. After removal of 2 bases from V and 7 bases from J, the junction contained 5 bases not matched to a gene. Germline V gene data show CDR1 as MGHRA and CDR2 as YSYEKL. CDR3 residues: CASSQIQGAGGELFF. CDR3 coding DNA: TGCGCCAGCAGCCAAATACAGGGGGCTGGCGGGGAGCTGTTTTTT.

The V and J genes are TRBV19 and TRBJ2-6; possible D gene TRBD2, 5 bases. Trimming left V 7 bases short and J 5 bases short, with 18 bases between. This CDR3 is built from 16 residues. Germline CDR1 and CDR2: LNHDA and SQIVND (reference sequence). The CDR3 protein is CASTSGAERWANVLTF. CDR3 sequence (DNA): TGTGCCAGTACCAGCGGCGCCGAACGATGGGCCAACGTCCTGACTTTC.

As concerns this clone: Other DNA sequences in this specimen translate into the identical CDR3. This rearrangement joins TRBV9 to TRBJ2-2; D unclear. The V gene lost 2 bases and the J gene lost 2 bases, with 4 bases spanning the gap. CDR3 size: 13 residues. Germline V gene lookup returns CDR1 SGDLS and CDR2 YYNGEE. Here the CDR3 DNA reads TGTGCCAGCAGCGTCGGCAACACCGGGGAGCTGTTTTTT. This gives the protein CASSVGNTGELFF. Full variable domain (missing parts from reference TRBV9 and TRBJ2-2): DSGVTQTPKHLITATGQRVTLRCSPRSGDLSVYWYQQSLDQGLQFLIQYYNGEERAKGNILERFSAQQFPDLHSELNLSSLELGDSALYFCASSVGNTGELFFGEGSRLTVL.

The V and J genes are TRBV30 and TRBJ2-3; 10 bases are shared with TRBD2. V shed 1 base, J shed 4 bases, and the junction held 5 bases outside the gene matches. Looked up from germline, CDR1 is GTSNPN and CDR2 is SVGIG (reference sequence). The CDR3 totals 15 residues. CDR3: CAWSEREGRSDTQYF. CDR3 DNA sequence: TGTGCCTGGAGTGAGCGGGAGGGCAGGTCAGATACGCAGTATTTT.

The chain joins TRBV30 to TRBJ2-7, with unresolved D. Trimming left V 0 bases short and J 4 bases short, with 13 bases between. This CDR3 is built from 14 residues. CDR1 and CDR2 (germline): GTSNPN, SVGIG (reference sequence). The CDR3 loop is CAWSVKGYGYEQYF. CDR3 DNA: TGTGCCTGGAGTGTAAAGGGCTACGGGTACGAGCAGTACTTC.

The rearrangement links TRBV29-1 to TRBJ2-3; the D call may be TRBD1 or TRBD2 (5 bases each). The germline V gene encodes CDR1 SQVTM and CDR2 ANQGSEA. The V gene lost 1 base and the J gene lost 3 bases, with 20 bases spanning the gap. The CDR3 is made up of 17 amino acids. CDR3 protein: CSVEGADPPWGTDTQYF. The DNA for the CDR3 is TGCAGCGTTGAAGGGGCCGACCCCCCCTGGGGGACAGATACGCAGTATTTT.